The subject of this entry is one T cell receptor beta chain. TCRdb keeps only in-frame clones here, not all; method: immunoSEQ multiplex PCR. The table has roughly 200,000 clones, approximately 86% seen once. This sample is part of a study of blood T cell repertoires in COVID-19. Study context: Sources were T cells, B-cell-depleted T cells, or PBMCs; the material itself was cDNA or gDNA.

V gave up 4 bases and J gave up 5 bases, with 18 bases separating them. The CDR3 is 15 amino acids. Germline V CDR1 and CDR2: SGHRS, YFSETQ. Sequenced input: peripheral blood. V and J are TRBV5-1 and TRBJ1-1; D is perhaps TRBD1 (5 bases). The TCR comes from a man between 60 and 70 years old with acute or convalescent COVID-19. The CDR3 spells CASSLPTGGLTEAFF. In DNA form, the CDR3 reads TGCGCCAGCAGCCTCCCCACCGGGGGGTTGACTGAAGCTTTCTTT.